What follows are 29 T cell receptor beta chains derived from one specimen sequenced in a study of CD8 T cells in ankylosing spondylitis. In TCRdb, the 5' RACE reads were re-called with MiXCR into one record per CDR3 protein. The sample lists some 240,000 distinct CDR3 sequences; less than 10% were seen once. Sample: blood, either unsorted or a sorted T cell fraction (not recorded which). Receptors originate from a male donor with ankylosing spondylitis or in good health (not recorded which).

This CDR3 is CASSLGVASNQPQHF. For the CDR3, the DNA is TGTGCCAGCTCCTTGGGAGTGGCGAGCAATCAGCCCCAGCATTTT. The chain couples TRBV18 to TRBJ1-5; D gene ambiguous. The CDR3 has 15 residues. Trimming removed 6 bases at V and 1 base at J, with 13 bases between. The germline gives CDR1 KGHSH, CDR2 LQKENI. The full variable domain, completed using reference TRBV18 and TRBJ1-5, is NAGVMQNPRHLVRRRGQEARLRCSPMKGHSHVYWYRQLPEEGLKFMVYLQKENIIDESGMPKERFSAEFPKEGPSILRIQQVVRGDSAAYFCASSLGVASNQPQHFGDGTRLSIL.

In its sample, this clonotype was seen many times. J is TRBJ2-5 and V is TRBV20-1; 9 bases are shared with TRBD2. V lost 4 bases to trimming and J lost 4 bases; unmatched junction nucleotides: 1. The CDR3 sequence is 12 residues long. Germline CDR1 and CDR2: DFQATT and SNEGSKA (reference sequence). CDR3 sequence: CSANSGRETQYF. The CDR3, as DNA: TGCAGTGCTAATAGCGGGAGAGAGACCCAGTACTTC.

This clonotype was seen ten or more times. The rearrangement uses TRBV7-2 and TRBJ2-5; D is undetermined. Germline V CDR1 and CDR2: SGHTA, FQGNSA. V shed 2 bases and J shed 5 bases, with 6 bases lying between them. This CDR3 contains 12 residues. The CDR3 DNA reads TGTGCCAGCAGCTTATTGTTGGAGACCCAGTACTTC. As protein: CASSLLLETQYF. The full variable domain, completed using reference TRBV7-2 and TRBJ2-5, is GAGVSQSPSNKVTEKGKDVELRCDPISGHTALYWYRQSLGQGLEFLIYFQGNSAPDKSGLPSDRFSAERTGGSVSTLTIQRTQQEDSAVYLCASSLLLETQYFGPGTRLLVL.

This clonotype was recorded many times. The chain links TRBV29-1 to TRBJ2-1; the match to TRBD1 covers 9 bases. This CDR3 contains 16 residues. V lost 3 bases and J lost 2; bases outside the gene matches: 8. Per the germline V gene, CDR1 is SQVTM and CDR2 is ANQGSEA. In nucleotides, the CDR3 is TGCAGCGTTGAGGGTTTTCGGGACAGGGCCTACAATGAGCAGTTCTTC. Translating gives CSVEGFRDRAYNEQFF.

There are many counts of this clonotype. The chain couples TRBV18 to TRBJ1-6, with a possible D match to TRBD1 (5 bases). Deletions cut 6 bases from V and 7 bases from J, with 13 bases between. The germline gives CDR1 KGHSH, CDR2 LQKENI. The CDR3 totals 14 residues. CDR3 in DNA: TGTGCCAGCTCGTTCGGGACGGACAATTCACCCCTCCACTTT. Translation gives CASSFGTDNSPLHF.

Ten or more counts support this clonotype. This chain connects TRBV12-3 or TRBV12-4 to TRBJ1-5, with 8 bases identical to TRBD1. V lost 6 bases to trimming and J lost 3 bases; unmatched junction nucleotides: 7. The CDR3 has 15 amino acids. The CDR3 region is CASRSTGGNNQPQHF. The CDR3, as DNA: TGTGCCAGCAGATCTACAGGGGGGAACAATCAGCCCCAGCATTTT.

This clonotype was observed a handful of times. The chain employs TRBV18 and TRBJ1-1, with TRBD1 as a possible D gene (5 bases). Germline CDR1 and CDR2: KGHSH and LQKENI. The CDR3 covers 14 residues. Trimming took off 0 bases at V and 4 bases at J, with 9 bases between the two ends. As DNA, the CDR3 is TGTGCCAGCTCACCACCGGGACGGATCACTGAAGCTTTCTTT. This encodes CASSPPGRITEAFF.

This clonotype was observed many times. The chain links TRBV5-1 to TRBJ2-3, with D uncertain. Germline CDR1 reads SGHRS; CDR2 reads YFSETQ. CDR3 length equals 14 residues. V lost 0 bases and J lost 8, with 13 bases in between. The CDR3 DNA is TGCGCCAGCAGCTTGGGTCGCAGCCAGGCTACGCAGTATTTT. Translated, it gives CASSLGRSQATQYF.

This clonotype was counted at least ten times. J is TRBJ2-2 and V is TRBV20-1; no clear D gene. There are 14 residues in the CDR3. CDR1 DFQATT and CDR2 SNEGSKA come from the germline V gene (reference sequence). V was trimmed by 0 bases and J by 3 bases, leaving 8 bases between them. CDR3 in amino acids: CSARDGYYTGELFF. CDR3 bases: TGCAGTGCTAGAGACGGCTACTACACCGGGGAGCTGTTTTTT.

The chain has TRBV19 and TRBJ2-5, with D possibly being TRBD2 (6 bases). The V end was cut by 2 bases, the J end by 1 base, with 8 bases between. The CDR3 has 14 residues. Germline V lookup: CDR1 LNHDA, CDR2 SQIVND (reference sequence). This CDR3 reads CASSILGGQETQYF. In nucleotides, the CDR3 is TGTGCCAGTAGTATACTGGGGGGCCAAGAGACCCAGTACTTC.

The sample holds many counts of this clonotype. This chain uses TRBV20-1 with TRBJ2-1, with a tentative D call TRBD2 (5 bases). With 3 bases removed from V and 4 bases from J, the gap between germline ends came to 13 bases. CDR3 length: 14 residues. Germline loops: CDR1 DFQATT, CDR2 SNEGSKA (reference sequence). Here the CDR3 DNA reads TGCAGTGCTAGCCCGGGAAGCCGATACAATGAGCAGTTCTTC. This translates into CSASPGSRYNEQFF.

The V gene is TRBV9, the J gene TRBJ2-1; 9 nucleotides match TRBD2. There are 16 residues in the CDR3. The germline gives CDR1 SGDLS, CDR2 YYNGEE. The V gene end was trimmed by 3 bases and the J gene end by 6 bases; junction bases not matched to a gene: 10. CDR3 nucleotides: TGTGCCAGCAGCGCCCTGTTAGCGGGAGCGGGCAATGAGCAGTTCTTC. Translating it yields CASSALLAGAGNEQFF.

J is TRBJ2-1 and V is TRBV20-1; TRBD2 aligns across 7 bases. The CDR3 spans 11 residues. J was trimmed by 12 bases and V by 6 bases; bases with no gene match: 8. Germline-derived CDR1 and CDR2 are DFQATT and SNEGSKA (reference sequence). CDR3 protein: CSAGEGRSQFF. CDR3 DNA sequence: TGCAGTGCCGGGGAGGGAAGGTCGCAGTTCTTC.

At least ten counts were recorded for this clonotype. The V and J genes are TRBV19 and TRBJ1-5; D remains ambiguous. V gave up 2 bases and J gave up 7 bases, with 12 bases separating them. The CDR3 runs to 14 residues. Germline CDR1 is LNHDA and CDR2 is SQIVND (reference sequence). The CDR3 coding sequence is TGTGCCAGTAGTATACAAGGGAAGAGGCAGCCCCAGCATTTT. The encoded protein is CASSIQGKRQPQHF.

This clonotype came up many times. This chain links TRBV5-8 with TRBJ2-1; tentatively, D is TRBD1 (6 bases). The CDR3 consists of 13 residues. Looked up from germline, CDR1 is SGHTS and CDR2 is YDEGEE. The ends were cut back, 6 bases at V and 7 bases at J, with 14 bases in the middle. The CDR3 region is CASTLQGLNEQFF. The CDR3 nucleotides are TGTGCCAGCACGCTCCAGGGGCTGAATGAGCAGTTCTTC.

This clonotype was seen repeatedly, ten times or more. This chain joins TRBV20-1 and TRBJ2-1, with D hard to call. The V gene lost 5 bases and the J gene lost 0 bases, with 11 bases spanning the gap. Germline CDR1 is DFQATT and CDR2 is SNEGSKA (reference sequence). The CDR3 has 14 residues. The CDR3 sequence: CSALYTSSYNEQFF. The DNA of the CDR3 is TGCAGTGCTCTTTACACGAGCTCCTACAATGAGCAGTTCTTC.

This clonotype has more than one count but fewer than ten. The V and J genes are TRBV5-1 and TRBJ1-1, with D hard to call. CDR3 length: 13 amino acids. The germline gives CDR1 SGHRS, CDR2 YFSETQ. Trimming cost V 2 bases and J 3 bases, with 8 bases left between them. CDR3 coding DNA: TGCGCCAGCAGCTTAAGGTTAGACACTGAAGCTTTCTTT. It specifies CASSLRLDTEAFF.

This chain connects TRBV7-2 to TRBJ2-1; tentative D call: TRBD2 (5 bases). This CDR3 is 13 amino acids long. Germline lookup yields CDR1 SGHTA and CDR2 FQGNSA. V shed 1 base and J shed 8 bases, with 9 bases lying between them. The CDR3 nucleotides read TGTGCCAGCAGCTTAGTTGCGGGCGATGAGCAGTTCTTC. Translated: CASSLVAGDEQFF.

A few counts support this clonotype. The chain is built from TRBV12-3 or TRBV12-4 and TRBJ2-3; either TRBD1 or TRBD2 may supply D (5 bases each). This CDR3 spans 12 amino acids. The V gene lost 6 bases and the J gene lost 9 bases, with 13 bases spanning the gap. CDR3 region: CASSPRQRTQYF. In DNA, the CDR3 is TGTGCCAGCAGCCCCCGACAGCGGACGCAGTATTTT.

The table lists this clonotype with a few counts. The V and J genes are TRBV7-2 and TRBJ2-2; TRBD2 matches at 8 bases. This CDR3 is 16 amino acids long. Germline V gene sequence: CDR1 SGHTA, CDR2 FQGNSA. Unmatched junction bases numbered 9, after V lost 6 bases and J lost 3 bases. For the CDR3, the DNA is TGTGCCAGCAGACCCCCTACTAGCGGTGACACCGGGGAGCTGTTTTTT. The encoded protein is CASRPPTSGDTGELFF.

The table lists this clonotype with many counts. V is TRBV7-2 and J is TRBJ2-1, with D perhaps matching TRBD1 (6 bases). The V and J ends lost 3 bases and 7 bases respectively, with 13 bases between them. From germline, CDR1 is SGHTA and CDR2 FQGNSA. The CDR3 has 14 amino acids. CDR3 in DNA: TGTGCCAGCAGCTTCGCAGGGGTAGGGAATGAGCAGTTCTTC. It yields the protein CASSFAGVGNEQFF.

This clonotype was recorded at least ten times. This chain connects TRBV4-3 to TRBJ2-4, with 10 bases lining up with TRBD2. Germline loops: CDR1 LGHNA, CDR2 YSLEER. The CDR3 contains 18 residues. V lost 0 bases to trimming and J lost 5 bases; unmatched junction nucleotides: 10. CDR3 in DNA: TGCGCCAGCAGCCAAGACACTTATAGCGGGAGGATCGAAAACATTCAGTACTTC. It is translated as CASSQDTYSGRIENIQYF.

At least ten counts were recorded for this clonotype. V gene TRBV7-8 combines with J gene TRBJ2-1, with 11 bases fitting TRBD1. From germline, CDR1 is SGHVS and CDR2 FQNEAQ. CDR3 length: 17 residues. V trimming: 1 base; J trimming: 1 base; junction bases outside the gene matches: 3. As DNA, the CDR3 is TGTGCCAGCAGCTTAGATGGACAGGGGGCGTCCTACAATGAGCAGTTCTTC. Translation: CASSLDGQGASYNEQFF.

The sample holds many counts of this clonotype. CDR3 sequence (DNA): TGTGCCAGCAGTTACCTACTTGGGGTTGTCTCTCTAAAGCGCCCCATGAACACTGAAGCTTTCTTT. The encoded protein is CASSYLLGVVSLKRPMNTEAFF. The chain combines TRBV6-5 with TRBJ1-1; D is undetermined. Per the germline V gene, CDR1 is MNHEY and CDR2 is SVGAGI. Deletions cut 2 bases from V and 0 bases from J, with 31 bases between. There are 22 residues in the CDR3.

The sample holds many counts of this clonotype. The chain joins TRBV7-9 to TRBJ1-1; tentatively, D is TRBD1 (6 bases). The CDR3 sequence is 15 residues long. The germline CDR1 and CDR2 sequences are SEHNR and FQNEAQ (reference sequence). Deletions cut 5 bases from V and 6 bases from J, with 19 bases between. The CDR3 region is CASSTKTGGSAEAFF. DNA of the CDR3: TGTGCCAGCAGCACTAAGACAGGAGGTAGTGCTGAAGCTTTCTTT.

This clonotype was recorded at least ten times. The chain combines TRBV20-1 with TRBJ2-5; TRBD2 matches 8 bases. CDR1 DFQATT and CDR2 SNEGSKA come from the germline V gene (reference sequence). The CDR3 is made up of 16 amino acids. V lost 2 bases to trimming and J lost 5 bases; unmatched junction nucleotides: 13. The CDR3 coding sequence is TGCAGTGCTAGACCGACCACGGGGGGGCGTAGGGAGACCCAGTACTTC. The encoded protein is CSARPTTGGRRETQYF.

This clonotype was counted only a few times. The V and J genes are TRBV19 and TRBJ1-5; TRBD1 matches at 9 bases. CDR3 length: 15 amino acids. The germline gives CDR1 LNHDA, CDR2 SQIVND (reference sequence). V lost 4 bases, J lost 7 bases, and 8 bases stayed unmatched. Written as DNA, the CDR3 is TGTGCCAGTAGTACAAGGGGACAGGGCGGGCAGCCCCAGCATTTT. Its protein is CASSTRGQGGQPQHF.

To note about this clonotype: A read error is possible here, since a much larger clone lies one base away. No conserved phenylalanine or tryptophan ends this CDR3, so it is likely a read error. V gene TRBV29-1 combines with J gene TRBJ1-5; no reliable D call. This CDR3 has 13 amino acids. Trimming took 7 bases from V and 7 from J, leaving 17 bases between them. Germline V gene data show CDR1 as SQVTM and CDR2 as ANQGSEA. This chain's CDR3 is CSAKGGEGQPQHL. The CDR3 DNA reads TGCAGCGCCAAGGGCGGGGAGGGACAGCCCCAGCATTTA.

There are many counts of this clonotype. V and J are TRBV11-3 and TRBJ1-1; the D gene is possibly TRBD1 (6 bases). CDR1 and CDR2 (germline): SGHNT, YENEEA. This CDR3 has 14 amino acids. The V and J ends lost 8 bases and 5 bases respectively, with 18 bases between them. The CDR3 loop is CASEGTGGRTEAFF. CDR3 bases: TGTGCCAGCGAGGGGACCGGGGGCAGGACTGAAGCTTTCTTT.